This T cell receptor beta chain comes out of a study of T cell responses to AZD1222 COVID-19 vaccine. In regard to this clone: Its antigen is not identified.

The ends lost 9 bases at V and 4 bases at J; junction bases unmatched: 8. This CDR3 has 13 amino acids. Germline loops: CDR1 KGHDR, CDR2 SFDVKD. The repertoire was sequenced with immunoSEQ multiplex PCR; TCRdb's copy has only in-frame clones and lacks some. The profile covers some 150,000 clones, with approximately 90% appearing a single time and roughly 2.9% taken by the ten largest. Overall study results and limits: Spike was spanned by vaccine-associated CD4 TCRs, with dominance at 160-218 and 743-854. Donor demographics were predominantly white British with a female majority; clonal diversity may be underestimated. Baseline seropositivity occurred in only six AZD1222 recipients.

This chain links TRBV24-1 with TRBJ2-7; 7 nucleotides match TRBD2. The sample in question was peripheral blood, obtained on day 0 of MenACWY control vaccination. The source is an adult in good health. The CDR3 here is CATSLPGGYEQYF. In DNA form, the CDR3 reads TGTGCCACCTCTCTCCCGGGGGGATACGAGCAGTACTTC.